The rows below give T cell receptor beta chains drawn from one sample of a study of CD8 T cells in Susac syndrome. A single record per CDR3 protein comes from TCRdb applying MiXCR to the immunoSEQ multiplex PCR reads. The sample lists about 120,000 distinct CDR3 sequences; approximately 96% were seen once. Specimen: CD4+ T cells from PBMCs. These receptors were obtained from a human donor with Susac syndrome. CDR3s leave out the opening cysteine and the closing phenylalanine or tryptophan.

V	J	CDR3
TRBV20-1	TRBJ2-3	SASRPGGGDTQY
TRBV6-4	TRBJ1-1	ASSAYENTEAF
TRBV2	TRBJ2-7	ASSRAAEQY
TRBV20-1	TRBJ1-2	SARGGTGDYGYT
TRBV9	TRBJ2-7	ASSPTGTTYEQY
TRBV14	TRBJ2-7	ASSQGPHEQY
TRBV20-1	TRBJ2-7	SASDRSNEQY
TRBV5-4	TRBJ2-2	ASSGQGTDTGELF
TRBV30	TRBJ1-1	AWSGLTNTEAF
TRBV7-9	TRBJ2-1	ASRERAYNEQF
TRBV20-1	TRBJ2-5	SARRTVQETQY
TRBV29-1	TRBJ2-3	SVAGGRPGTTDTQY
TRBV7-2	TRBJ2-3	ASSLVVTDTQY
TRBV4-2	TRBJ1-5	ASSQDLSDQPQH
TRBV12-3/TRBV12-4	TRBJ2-7	ASARDYEQY
TRBV3-1	TRBJ1-1	ASSATVNTEAF
TRBV14	TRBJ2-5	ASSQFGLAGVETQY
TRBV25-1	TRBJ1-2	ASSELSYGYT
TRBV5-1	TRBJ2-1	ASSWDYGDEQF
TRBV20-1	TRBJ2-7	SARPDGYEQY
TRBV4-2	TRBJ1-1	ASSQTQGQGNTEAF
TRBV20-1	TRBJ2-1	SANLPSGSSYNEQF
TRBV20-1	TRBJ2-5	SARDRSTGLETQY
TRBV4-2	TRBJ1-2	ASSQGRQGGNYGYT
TRBV15	TRBJ1-1	ATSRDLSGLGKAF
TRBV12-3/TRBV12-4	TRBJ2-1	ASSFSTEQF
TRBV12-3/TRBV12-4	TRBJ1-5	ASTPVGNQPQH
TRBV19	TRBJ2-1	ASKATSVEQF
TRBV15	TRBJ2-3	ATSRDIEGTQY
TRBV18	TRBJ1-2	ASSLGQGYGYT
TRBV4-3	TRBJ2-1	ASSQEYGSHEQF
TRBV20-1	TRBJ2-1	SGPGQTRGEQF
TRBV20-1	TRBJ2-3	SASVDTQY
TRBV29-1	TRBJ2-1	SVDGSRYGEQF
TRBV7-9	TRBJ2-5	ASSLAGSLQY
TRBV30	TRBJ2-5	AWDRGPETQY
TRBV30	TRBJ2-1	AWRISEDNEQF
TRBV20-1	TRBJ1-2	SARDNKNYGYT
TRBV28	TRBJ2-6	ASGTGANVLT
TRBV5-1	TRBJ2-5	ASSIGPLAGTQY
TRBV20-1	TRBJ1-1	SAPRMNTEAF
TRBV20-1	TRBJ2-3	SARDPTDTQY
TRBV29-1	TRBJ2-3	SVGQPPADTQY
TRBV6-5	TRBJ1-2	ASSYSKRQSNYGYT
TRBV6-5	TRBJ2-1	ASSYLEKGNEQF
TRBV12-3/TRBV12-4	TRBJ2-1	ASSIPLIVGRDYNEQF
TRBV6-1	TRBJ2-4	ASRDLPGQGHNIQY